The clone carrying this T cell receptor beta chain was detected a few times. The PCR ran on 60 Vbeta and 13 Jbeta primers. In the source study's methods: A later analysis counted 65 million to 95 million unique TCR beta chains, around 11 million shared. Measured with immunoSEQ multiplex PCR; TCRdb has only the in-frame clones, and not every one. V and J calls plus clone size are reproduced from that table; the DNA served to infer D and trimming. The sample records 75,000 to 90,000 clones, roughly four fifths being singletons. The data were obtained in a study of cytomegalovirus exposure and HLA in healthy donors. CDR3 length: 13 amino acids. V lost 5 bases and J lost 6, with 9 bases in between. CDR1 is SGHRS and CDR2 is YFSETQ in the germline V gene. This cohort consisted of healthy bone marrow donors.

J is TRBJ2-6 and V is TRBV5-1; possibly TRBD2 for D (5 bases). Source material: PBMCs. This clonotype was obtained from a human donor in good health. The CDR3 reads CASSSGVANVLTF. In DNA, the CDR3 is TGCGCCAGCAGTTCCGGGGTGGCCAACGTCCTGACTTTC.